The 26 T cell receptor beta chains below come from one sample, sequenced in a study of cytomegalovirus exposure and HLA in healthy donors. It was with 60 Vbeta and 13 Jbeta primers that the PCR ran. Profiled with immunoSEQ multiplex PCR; TCRdb holds only in-frame clones, not every one. Of around 170,000 clones detected, 65% to 85% appear once; the ten largest clones hold 1.3%. Source material: PBMCs. Receptor source: a man aged 45 to 65 in good health and CMV-seropositive.

The rearrangement links TRBV5-4 to TRBJ2-1; the match to TRBD2 covers 9 bases. This CDR3 has 14 residues. The V segment lost 4 bases and the J segment 7 bases; nucleotides outside the gene matches: 6. Germline V gene lookup returns CDR1 SGHNT and CDR2 YYREEE (reference sequence). The CDR3 DNA reads TGTGCCAGCAGCCTCCCCAGCGGGAGGAATGAGCAGTTCTTC. Translated: CASSLPSGRNEQFF.

V and J are TRBV7-6 and TRBJ2-1; a possible D gene is TRBD1 (8 bases). This CDR3 contains 17 residues. Germline values: CDR1 SGHVS, CDR2 FNYEAQ. Trimming pared 5 bases from V and 9 bases from J, leaving 26 bases between. CDR3 DNA sequence: TGTGCCAGCAGCCCTCAGGGGGCTAGCGGACTGGCGGGTGAGCAGTTCTTC. Protein sequence: CASSPQGASGLAGEQFF.

The CDR3 DNA is TGTGCCAGCGGCAACAGGGGGCCCTATGGCTACACCTTC. This sequence encodes CASGNRGPYGYTF. The genes are TRBV7-2 and TRBJ1-2; 9 positions match TRBD1. The V gene's germline CDR1 is SGHTA and CDR2 FQGNSA. Trimming at V came to 8 bases and at J to 4 bases, leaving 5 bases not matched to a gene. The CDR3 contains 13 residues.

This clone was seen a handful of times. The rearrangement joins TRBV5-4 to TRBJ1-1; 10 bases match TRBD1. The CDR3 is made up of 15 amino acids. Germline V CDR1 and CDR2: SGHNT, YYREEE (reference sequence). V dropped 5 bases and J dropped 4; count of bases not matched to a gene: 8. The CDR3 region has the DNA TGTGCCAGCAGGACAGGGGGCCAATTTGGCACTGAAGCTTTCTTT. Its translation: CASRTGGQFGTEAFF.

A few counts support this clone. The V call is TRBV5-1, the J call TRBJ1-4; D is unresolved. Germline-derived CDR1 and CDR2 are SGHRS and YFSETQ. CDR3 size: 14 residues. Deletions cut 5 bases from V and 4 bases from J, with 12 bases between. The DNA for the CDR3 is TGCGCCAGCAGTAAAGGTCAGGTTAATGAAAAACTGTTTTTT. Translation: CASSKGQVNEKLFF.

The chain has TRBV7-9 and TRBJ1-4; 11 nucleotides align to TRBD1. The CDR3 covers 16 residues. Losses at the gene ends were 5 bases for V and 0 bases for J; bases not matched to a gene: 2. Germline CDR1 reads SEHNR; CDR2 reads FQNEAQ (reference sequence). The CDR3 nucleotides are TGTGCCAGCAGCGGACAGGGGGCCGCAACTAATGAAAAACTGTTTTTT. This translates into CASSGQGAATNEKLFF.

This sequence joins TRBV6-4 and TRBJ1-5; unclear D gene. This CDR3 region has 15 residues. V was cut by 6 bases and J by 0 bases, with 12 bases left in between. The germline CDR1 and CDR2 sequences are MRHNA and SNTAGT. CDR3 DNA sequence: TGTGCCAGCAGGGCAGACTCGTATAGCAATCAGCCCCAGCATTTT. Translating it yields CASRADSYSNQPQHF.

The genes are TRBV4-3 and TRBJ1-2; D perhaps matches TRBD1 (6 bases). CDR1 is LGHNA, CDR2 YSLEER, per germline. V gave up 2 bases and J gave up 5 bases, with 15 bases separating them. There are 15 residues in the CDR3. CDR3 sequence reads: CASSQNTGFRYGYTF. CDR3 nucleotide sequence: TGCGCCAGCAGCCAAAATACAGGGTTTCGGTATGGCTACACCTTC.

This clone was observed a few times. This chain connects TRBV11-2 to TRBJ1-5, with D uncertain. V shed 5 bases and J shed 3 bases, with 14 bases lying between them. Germline values: CDR1 SGHAT, CDR2 FQNNGV. CDR3 size: 15 residues. In DNA form, the CDR3 reads TGTGCCAGCAGCCCAGTTGGCCGACACAATCAGCCCCAGCATTTT. Translation: CASSPVGRHNQPQHF.

This clone was counted a single time. The rearrangement joins TRBV9 to TRBJ2-3, with TRBD1 matching over 7 bases. CDR3 length: 15 residues. Germline-derived CDR1 and CDR2 are SGDLS and YYNGEE. V lost 0 bases and J lost 0; bases outside the gene matches: 1. The CDR3 is CASSVADRSTDTQYF. CDR3 bases: TGTGCCAGCAGCGTAGCGGACAGGAGCACAGATACGCAGTATTTT. Filled out from reference TRBV9 and TRBJ2-3, the complete variable domain reads DSGVTQTPKHLITATGQRVTLRCSPRSGDLSVYWYQQSLDQGLQFLIQYYNGEERAKGNILERFSAQQFPDLHSELNLSSLELGDSALYFCASSVADRSTDTQYFGPGTRLTVL.

This clone was observed a handful of times. V is TRBV18 and J is TRBJ2-1, with TRBD2 identical over 12 bases. Trimming at V came to 5 bases and at J to 7 bases, leaving 9 bases not matched to a gene. The CDR3 has 16 residues. Germline loops: CDR1 KGHSH, CDR2 LQKENI. The chain's CDR3 is CASSTLAGGPGNEQFF. DNA of the CDR3: TGTGCCAGCTCAACCCTAGCGGGAGGGCCAGGGAATGAGCAGTTCTTC.

The chain carries TRBV29-1 and TRBJ1-2, with 7 bases fitting TRBD1. The CDR3 has 14 amino acids. V lost 1 base to trimming and J lost 6 bases; unmatched junction nucleotides: 8. Germline assignment: CDR1 SQVTM and CDR2 ANQGSEA. CDR3 coding DNA: TGCAGCGTTGAAGCCGACGACAGGGAGGATGGCTACACCTTC. It translates to CSVEADDREDGYTF.

V usage is TRBV5-4 and J usage is TRBJ1-1; 10 nucleotides align to TRBD1. The CDR3 spans 15 residues. Germline-derived CDR1 and CDR2 are SGHNT and YYREEE (reference sequence). After removal of 2 bases from V and 3 bases from J, the junction contained 4 bases not matched to a gene. CDR3 sequence: CASSFGGQGDTEAFF. CDR3 DNA: TGTGCCAGCAGCTTTGGAGGACAGGGGGACACTGAAGCTTTCTTT.

V is TRBV7-9 and J is TRBJ2-2, with D hard to call. Germline CDR1 and CDR2: SEHNR and FQNEAQ (reference sequence). This CDR3 has 11 residues. With 8 bases removed from V and 3 bases from J, the gap between germline ends came to 4 bases. The CDR3 coding sequence is TGTGCCAGCCCGGACACCGGGGAGCTGTTTTTT. Encoded protein: CASPDTGELFF.

The CDR3 DNA sequence: TGTGCCAGCAGCCCTTTTCGGGGGTATGGCTACACCTTC. The encoded protein is CASSPFRGYGYTF. This rearrangement joins TRBV7-2 to TRBJ1-2; a weak D match, TRBD1 (5 bases). The V end was cut by 5 bases, the J end by 5 bases, with 12 bases between. CDR1 SGHTA and CDR2 FQGNSA come from the germline V gene. The CDR3 loop spans 13 amino acids.

V usage is TRBV5-1 and J usage is TRBJ1-6; 9 nucleotides align to TRBD1. CDR3 length: 15 residues. The germline V gene has CDR1 SGHRS and CDR2 YFSETQ. After removal of 0 bases from V and 9 bases from J, the junction contained 4 bases not matched to a gene. As DNA, the CDR3 is TGCGCCAGCAGCTTGGCGGGACAGGGTGTTTCACCCCTCCACTTT. Its protein product is CASSLAGQGVSPLHF.

The chain is built from TRBV9 and TRBJ2-7; D is perhaps TRBD2 (6 bases). Germline V gene data show CDR1 as SGDLS and CDR2 as YYNGEE. V was trimmed by 3 bases and J by 4 bases, leaving 14 bases between them. The CDR3 has 14 residues. CDR3 sequence reads: CASSATSHSYEQYF. CDR3 bases: TGTGCCAGCAGCGCGACTAGTCATTCTTACGAGCAGTACTTC.

V and J are TRBV2 and TRBJ1-2; a weak D match, TRBD1 (6 bases). This CDR3 spans 15 amino acids. In germline, CDR1 is SNHLY, CDR2 FYNNEI. V dropped 0 bases and J dropped 8 bases, with 16 bases sitting between them. CDR3 loop: CASSEAPVSGEGYTF. The CDR3 DNA sequence: TGTGCCAGCAGTGAAGCCCCAGTCTCAGGGGAGGGCTACACCTTC. Full variable domain (missing parts from reference TRBV2 and TRBJ1-2): EPEVTQTPSHQVTQMGQEVILRCVPISNHLYFYWYRQILGQKVEFLVSFYNNEISEKSEIFDDQFSVERPDGSNFTLKIRSTKLEDSAMYFCASSEAPVSGEGYTFGSGTRLTVV.

The chain combines TRBV12-5 with TRBJ1-3; 7 bases agree with TRBD1. Germline trimming cut 5 bases from V and 0 bases from J; bases unmatched to any gene: 10. Germline V gene lookup returns CDR1 LGHNT and CDR2 FRNRAP. The CDR3 extends over 17 amino acids. The CDR3: CASGDGQASPSGNTIYF. DNA of the CDR3: TGTGCTAGTGGTGACGGACAGGCCTCCCCCTCTGGAAACACCATATATTTT.

This chain joins TRBV5-6 and TRBJ1-2; D is undetermined. The CDR3 length is 14 residues. In germline, CDR1 is SGHDT, CDR2 YYEEEE. V dropped 3 bases and J dropped 1 base, with 10 bases sitting between them. The CDR3 sequence is CASSSSLRNYGYTF. CDR3 coding DNA: TGTGCCAGCAGCTCAAGCTTGCGTAACTATGGCTACACCTTC.

The chain recombines TRBV5-4 with TRBJ2-5; 8 positions agree with TRBD2. Germline CDR1 is SGHNT and CDR2 is YYREEE (reference sequence). With V trimmed by 0 bases and J by 1 base, 2 bases remained unmatched. The CDR3 has 15 residues. The CDR3 loop is CASSLASGSQETQYF. The CDR3 DNA follows: TGTGCCAGCAGCTTGGCTAGCGGGTCCCAAGAGACCCAGTACTTC.

This clone was seen only once. The chain carries TRBV18 and TRBJ2-2; TRBD2 aligns across 7 bases. Germline CDR1 KGHSH, CDR2 LQKENI. There are 16 residues in the CDR3. The ends lost 3 bases at V and 0 bases at J; junction bases unmatched: 4. Here the CDR3 DNA reads TGTGCCAGCTCACCCAACGGACTAGCGAACACCGGGGAGCTGTTTTTT. This translates into CASSPNGLANTGELFF. Supplemented by reference TRBV18 and TRBJ2-2, the full variable domain reads NAGVMQNPRHLVRRRGQEARLRCSPMKGHSHVYWYRQLPEEGLKFMVYLQKENIIDESGMPKERFSAEFPKEGPSILRIQQVVRGDSAAYFCASSPNGLANTGELFFGEGSRLTVL.

V and J are TRBV6-4 and TRBJ2-2, with 7 nucleotides matching TRBD1. The V gene end was trimmed by 6 bases and the J gene end by 4 bases; junction bases not matched to a gene: 8. The CDR3 has 15 amino acids. In germline, CDR1 is MRHNA, CDR2 SNTAGT. The CDR3 region is CASSDTGVPTGELFF. The DNA for the CDR3 is TGTGCCAGCAGCGACACAGGGGTCCCCACCGGGGAGCTGTTTTTT.

The V call is TRBV7-9, the J call TRBJ2-7; 8 positions agree with TRBD2. The junction had 4 bases not matched to a gene; V was cut back by 4 bases and J by 2 bases. The length of the CDR3 is 14 residues. Germline V gene data show CDR1 as SEHNR and CDR2 as FQNEAQ (reference sequence). The chain's CDR3 is CASSSRGGTYEQYF. In DNA form, the CDR3 reads TGTGCCAGCAGCTCACGGGGGGGAACCTACGAGCAGTACTTC. The variable domain in full, completed from reference TRBV7-9 and TRBJ2-7, reads DTGVSQNPRHKITKRGQNVTFRCDPISEHNRLYWYRQTLGQGPEFLTYFQNEAQLEKSRLLSDRFSAERPKGSFSTLEIQRTEQGDSAMYLCASSSRGGTYEQYFGPGTRLTVT.

The gene calls are TRBV7-3 and TRBJ1-1; D may be TRBD1 (5 bases). CDR3 length equals 12 residues. Germline loops: CDR1 SGHTA, CDR2 FQGTGA. The V end lost 5 bases, the J end lost 2 bases, and 6 bases lay between the germline ends. The CDR3 spells CASSQGNTEAFF. CDR3 sequence (DNA): TGTGCCAGCAGCCAGGGCAACACTGAAGCTTTCTTT.

The chain links TRBV7-2 to TRBJ1-2, with unresolved D. The CDR3 contains 14 residues. With 5 bases removed from V and 6 bases from J, the gap between germline ends came to 16 bases. Germline V gene data show CDR1 as SGHTA and CDR2 as FQGNSA. The CDR3 here is CASSTLPPQDGYTF. Here the CDR3 DNA reads TGTGCCAGCAGCACCCTCCCCCCCCAGGATGGCTACACCTTC. Together with reference TRBV7-2 and TRBJ1-2, the CDR3 gives the full variable domain: GAGVSQSPSNKVTEKGKDVELRCDPISGHTALYWYRQSLGQGLEFLIYFQGNSAPDKSGLPSDRFSAERTGGSVSTLTIQRTQQEDSAVYLCASSTLPPQDGYTFGSGTRLTVV.